This is a list of T cell receptor beta chains from one sample in a study of blood T cell repertoires in COVID-19. Sequenced by immunoSEQ multiplex PCR; TCRdb stores in-frame clones only, minus some. The sample has around 320,000 clones, roughly 90% seen once; the top ten hold about 4%. Input material: PBMCs or T cells enriched from blood (not recorded which). These receptors originate from a woman in her twenties or thirties who had been exposed to COVID-19. CDR3s include the opening cysteine and the closing phenylalanine or tryptophan. The D gene is left open where the match is weak. Clone size is given for some rows only: seen once, a few or many times, or a class if the clone is expanded.

TRBV4-2	TRBJ1-5	.	.	TGTGCCAGCAGCCCCTACGAGAGGGGGTTAAAGCCCCAGCATTTT	CASSPYERGLKPQHF
TRBV11-2	TRBJ2-2	.	.	TGTGCCAGCCGCCCTGGGGCAGTGAACACCGGGGAGCTGTTTTTT	CASRPGAVNTGELFF
TRBV19	TRBJ1-1	.	.	TGTGCCAGTAGTATTTGGCAAGATAACACTGAAGCTTTCTTT	CASSIWQDNTEAFF
TRBV27	TRBJ1-1	.	TRBD1	TGTGCCAGCAGTTTATCTGATGGGACAGCGAACACTGAAGCTTTCTTT	CASSLSDGTANTEAFF
TRBV11-2	TRBJ1-2	.	TRBD1	TGTGCCAGCAGCGGGACAGGGGGATTCTATGGCTACACCTTC	CASSGTGGFYGYTF
TRBV7-2	TRBJ2-7	.	TRBD2	TGTGCCAGCAGGGTTTCTAGCGGGGGGTCCTACGAGCAGTACTTC	CASRVSSGGSYEQYF
TRBV4-3	TRBJ1-2	.	.	TGCGCCAGCAGCCAAGGGGCCAAAAACTATGGCTACACCTTC	CASSQGAKNYGYTF
TRBV29-1	TRBJ1-2	once	.	TGCAGCGTTGAAAACATTGAGGGCTATGGCTACACCTTC	CSVENIEGYGYTF
TRBV7-3	TRBJ1-1	.	.	TGTGCCAGCAGCTTGACAGCGCTGGGCACTGAAGCTTTCTTT	CASSLTALGTEAFF
TRBV27	TRBJ1-3	.	TRBD1	TGTGCCAGCAGTGACTACAGGGGATCAATATATTTT	CASSDYRGSIYF
TRBV18	TRBJ2-7	few	.	TGTGCCAGCTCACCTCAATCAGCAGGTAACTACGAGCAGTACTTC	CASSPQSAGNYEQYF
TRBV6-2/TRBV6-3	TRBJ1-2	.	.	TGTGCCAGCAGTTACAAAGCGGCGTATGGCTACACCTTC	CASSYKAAYGYTF
TRBV27	TRBJ1-2	.	.	TGTGCCAGCAGTTATCACACAGGCTATGGCTACACCTTC	CASSYHTGYGYTF
TRBV3-1/TRBV3-2	TRBJ1-2	.	TRBD1	TGTGCCAGCAGCCTCGGGACAGGTCCTCAAGCCATTGGCTACACCTTC	CASSLGTGPQAIGYTF
TRBV15	TRBJ1-2	.	TRBD1	TGTGCCACCAGCAGACAGGGGGACTATGGCTACACCTTC	CATSRQGDYGYTF
TRBV4-3	TRBJ2-7	.	.	TGCGCCAGCAGCCCCCAGGGGTATCCTTTCTACGAGCAGTACTTC	CASSPQGYPFYEQYF
TRBV15	TRBJ1-4	.	TRBD1	TGTGCCACCAGCAGAGATTTGACAGGGGAGAAAAAACTGTTTTTT	CATSRDLTGEKKLFF
TRBV5-8	TRBJ2-5	.	.	TGTGCCAGCAGCTCCCGTACTAGCTCCCAAGAGACCCAGTACTTC	CASSSRTSSQETQYF
TRBV24-1	TRBJ1-3	.	.	TGTGCCACGTCAGGGTCAAACGTCTCTGGAAACACCATATATTTT	CATSGSNVSGNTIYF
TRBV29-1	TRBJ2-7	.	.	TGCAGCGCAAAAGTAGTGGGACTCGGCGAGCAGTACTTC	CSAKVVGLGEQYF
TRBV19	TRBJ1-5	.	.	TGTGCCAGTAGTATCGTGGTGTGGCAGGGGCGCAATCAGCCCCAGCATTTT	CASSIVVWQGRNQPQHF
TRBV29-1	TRBJ2-7	.	.	TGCAGCGTTGAAGCGGACTGGTACTACGAGCAGTACTTC	CSVEADWYYEQYF
TRBV7-9	TRBJ1-6	once	.	TGTGCCAGCAGCTTAGGGACAGAGAATTCACCCCTCCACTTT	CASSLGTENSPLHF
TRBV5-4	TRBJ2-2	.	.	TGTGCCAGCAGCTTCGCCGGGGTCGCCGGGGAGCTGTTTTTT	CASSFAGVAGELFF
TRBV9	TRBJ2-3	.	TRBD2	TGTGCCAGCAGCGTAGGTGCTAGCGGGGGGGGCAGGGTGGTGGATACGCAGTATTTT	CASSVGASGGGRVVDTQYF
TRBV5-1	TRBJ1-5	.	.	TGCGCCAGCAGCTTGCAGGGCGGCAATCAGCCCCAGCATTTT	CASSLQGGNQPQHF
TRBV4-2	TRBJ2-3	.	TRBD1	TGTGCCAGCAGCCAAGATCAGACAGGGATCGGTACAGATACGCAGTATTTT	CASSQDQTGIGTDTQYF
TRBV3-1/TRBV3-2	TRBJ1-3	.	.	TGTGCCAGCAGCTCGGACAGCAGCTCTGGAAACACCATATATTTT	CASSSDSSSGNTIYF
TRBV27	TRBJ1-3	.	.	TGTGCCAGCATGTCGACGGCCGGACAGTGGAACACCATATATTTT	CASMSTAGQWNTIYF
TRBV15	TRBJ1-3	few	.	TGTGCCACCAGCAGGACACTCGGAAACACCATATATTTT	CATSRTLGNTIYF
TRBV12-5	TRBJ2-3	.	TRBD2	TGTGCTAGTGGTAAAGGACTAGCGCGCACAGATACGCAGTATTTT	CASGKGLARTDTQYF
TRBV14	TRBJ1-1	.	TRBD1	TGTGCCAGCAGCTGGGACAGGGGGAGAGCTTTCTTT	CASSWDRGRAFF
TRBV5-4	TRBJ1-6	.	.	TGTGCCAGCAGCTTGGCATACGGGAGGAACGTTTCACCCCTCCACTTT	CASSLAYGRNVSPLHF
TRBV25-1	TRBJ1-2	.	TRBD1	TGTGCCAGCAGTGCAACTTACAGGGGGGGTGGCTACACCTTC	CASSATYRGGGYTF
TRBV5-1	TRBJ1-6	.	TRBD1	TGCGCCAGCAGCTTGGCCCCTACAGGGGGAGGTAATTCACCCCTCCACTTT	CASSLAPTGGGNSPLHF
TRBV10-3	TRBJ1-3	.	TRBD1	TGTGCCATCGGACAGGGAGACACCATATATTTT	CAIGQGDTIYF
TRBV19	TRBJ1-6	.	TRBD1	TGTGCCAGTAGTGGGGGGACAGTGGCTAATTCACCCCTCCACTTT	CASSGGTVANSPLHF
TRBV6-5	TRBJ1-3	.	.	TGTGCCAGCACCCAAACCGGGACACCTGGAAACACCATATATTTT	CASTQTGTPGNTIYF
TRBV6-5	TRBJ1-1	.	.	TGTGCCAGCACCGGGGTAGGACTCAACACTGAAGCTTTCTTT	CASTGVGLNTEAFF
TRBV7-2	TRBJ1-2	once	.	TGTGCCAGCAGCTCCCAATCGACAGTCTTCTATGGCTACACCTTC	CASSSQSTVFYGYTF
TRBV5-1	TRBJ1-5	.	.	TGCGCCAGCAGCGTTGACGGGGATAGCAATCAGCCCCAGCATTTT	CASSVDGDSNQPQHF
TRBV5-8	TRBJ2-3	.	TRBD2	TGTGCCAGCAGCCACAGACTAGCGGGGGGCACAGATACGCAGTATTTT	CASSHRLAGGTDTQYF
TRBV16	TRBJ2-3	.	TRBD1	TGTGCCAGCAGCCGTCGGACAGGGGGCACAGATACGCAGTATTTT	CASSRRTGGTDTQYF
TRBV5-6	TRBJ1-2	.	.	TGTGCCAGCAGCTTGGACAGGGTCCGAGGCTACACCTTC	CASSLDRVRGYTF
TRBV5-1	TRBJ2-1	.	TRBD2	TGCGCCAGCAGCTTCGGGACTAGCGGCTACAATGAGCAGTTCTTC	CASSFGTSGYNEQFF
TRBV15	TRBJ1-5	.	.	TGTGCCACCAGCAGAAGAGGACAGCCTAATAATCAGCCCCAGCATTTT	CATSRRGQPNNQPQHF